The clone carrying this T cell receptor beta chain was seen just once. Authors' methods: Reference gene primer amplification gave nucleated cell count estimates. Some clones are missing from TCRdb's copy, which holds only in-frame ones; the method was immunoSEQ multiplex PCR. The V and J calls and clone size were taken over from that table, and D and trimming were inferred from the DNA. The sample has some 180,000 clones; approximately 79% are singletons. These data are taken from a study of blood T cell repertoires in COVID-19. For the study at large: The origin of the acute and convalescent COVID-19 samples was the United States, Italy and Spain. Sources were T cells, B-cell-depleted T cells, or PBMCs; the material itself was cDNA or gDNA.

This receptor was identified in a man between 45 and 60 years old who had recovered from COVID-19. Sequenced material: peripheral blood.

The CDR3 reads CASSRDSSGANVLTF. The DNA of the CDR3 is TGTGCCAGCAGTCGAGACAGTTCTGGGGCCAACGTCCTGACTTTC. J is TRBJ2-6 and V is TRBV28; D may be TRBD1 (5 bases). This CDR3 is built from 15 residues. V dropped 5 bases and J dropped 1 base, with 9 bases sitting between them. From germline, CDR1 is MDHEN and CDR2 SYDVKM.